This TCR beta chain was obtained from a study of cytomegalovirus exposure and HLA in healthy donors. CDR3 length: 13 residues. Germline values: CDR1 SNHLY, CDR2 FYNNEI. V lost 5 bases, J lost 2 bases, and 10 bases lay in between. In its sample, this clone was seen a few times. Primers included in the PCR were 60 Vbeta and 13 Jbeta primers. Sequencing used immunoSEQ multiplex PCR; TCRdb keeps in-frame clones, though not all of them. Of approximately 160,000 clones listed, roughly four fifths are singletons. The sample comprised PBMCs. The rearrangement links TRBV2 to TRBJ2-7; D might be TRBD1 (5 bases). This TCR derives from a man aged 45 to 65 in good health and CMV-seropositive. CDR3 in DNA: TGTGCCAGCAGTCTGGACATTGCCTACGAGCAGTACTTC. Translated, it gives CASSLDIAYEQYF.